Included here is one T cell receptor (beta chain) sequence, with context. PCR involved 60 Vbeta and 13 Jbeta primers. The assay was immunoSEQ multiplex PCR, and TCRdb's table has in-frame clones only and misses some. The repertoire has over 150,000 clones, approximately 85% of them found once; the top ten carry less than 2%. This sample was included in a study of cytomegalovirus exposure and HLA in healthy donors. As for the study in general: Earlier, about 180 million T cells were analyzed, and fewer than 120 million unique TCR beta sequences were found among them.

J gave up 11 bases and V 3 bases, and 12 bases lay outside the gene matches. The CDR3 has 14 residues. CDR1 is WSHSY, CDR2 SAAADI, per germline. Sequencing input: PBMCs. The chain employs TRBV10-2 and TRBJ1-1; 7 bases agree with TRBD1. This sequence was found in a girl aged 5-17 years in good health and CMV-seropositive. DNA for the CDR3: TGCGCCAGCAGTGAACGACAGGGCCTCGGTTTCGCTTTCTTT. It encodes CASSERQGLGFAFF.